The 3 T cell receptor beta chains in this list originate from one sample, sequenced in a study of T cells in tumors after PD-1 blockade. Generated by immunoSEQ multiplex PCR, the TCRdb table keeps only in-frame clones and is missing some. The repertoire holds approximately 59,000 clones, with about 82% as singletons. This sample comprised PBMCs, obtained before anti-PD-1 treatment. These TCRs come from a human donor with basal cell carcinoma.

The rearrangement uses TRBV5-1 and TRBJ1-1; no clear D gene. The CDR3 runs to 15 residues. V was pared by 2 bases and J by 4 bases, with 15 bases between. Germline CDR1 SGHRS, CDR2 YFSETQ. CDR3 protein: CASSLGGVLATEAFF. CDR3 DNA sequence: TGCGCCAGCAGCTTAGGTGGTGTGTTGGCCACTGAAGCTTTCTTT.

The rearrangement uses TRBV19 and TRBJ1-1; TRBD1 agrees at 7 bases. V shed 6 bases and J 9 bases; nucleotides not matched to a gene: 13. The germline CDR1 and CDR2 sequences are LNHDA and SQIVND (reference sequence). CDR3 length: 14 residues. The CDR3 sequence is CASRETGTTGKAFF. The CDR3 bases are TGTGCCAGTAGAGAGACAGGGACAACCGGGAAAGCTTTCTTT.

The rearrangement uses TRBV6-5 and TRBJ2-5; 12 nucleotides line up with TRBD2. The CDR3 extends over 14 amino acids. Trimming cost V 7 bases and J 5 bases; bases outside gene matches: 5. The germline CDR1 and CDR2 sequences are MNHEY and SVGAGI. The CDR3 region is CASTSGGAEETQYF. Here the CDR3 DNA reads TGTGCCAGCACTAGCGGGGGGGCGGAGGAGACCCAGTACTTC.